This entry lists 5 T cell receptor beta chains sequenced from one sample in a study of cytomegalovirus exposure and HLA in healthy donors. The protocol was immunoSEQ multiplex PCR, while the TCRdb copy is restricted to in-frame clones and leaves out a portion. The data show about 49,000 clones, 85% to 95% seen once. Sequenced: PBMCs. All receptors derive from a young man in good health and CMV-seronegative.

This clone was observed a handful of times. V is TRBV7-2 and J is TRBJ2-1; maybe TRBD1 (5 bases). Looked up from germline, CDR1 is SGHTA and CDR2 is FQGNSA. This CDR3 contains 14 residues. Trimming removed 1 base at V and 6 bases at J, with 10 bases between. CDR3 DNA sequence: TGTGCCAGCAGCTTAGTACAGGCGTTCAATGAGCAGTTCTTC. Translating gives CASSLVQAFNEQFF.

The rearrangement joins TRBV6-6 to TRBJ2-3; D is possibly TRBD2 (6 bases). The CDR3 loop spans 15 amino acids. Per the germline V gene, CDR1 is MNHNY and CDR2 is SVGAGI (reference sequence). V lost 2 bases, J lost 1 base, and 10 bases lay in between. The CDR3 protein is CASSYPGGGTDTQYF. Here the CDR3 DNA reads TGTGCCAGCAGTTACCCCGGAGGGGGCACAGATACGCAGTATTTT.

CDR3 residues: CAWRSYGNQPQHF. The CDR3 coding sequence is TGTGCCTGGAGAAGCTATGGCAATCAGCCCCAGCATTTT. The chain employs TRBV30 and TRBJ1-5; the D is unclear. There are 13 residues in the CDR3. Germline CDR1 is GTSNPN and CDR2 is SVGIG (reference sequence). V dropped 3 bases and J dropped 2 bases, with 8 bases sitting between them.

The table lists this clone with a count of one. The chain uses TRBV9 and TRBJ2-2; D unresolved. This CDR3 contains 12 residues. Trimming cost V 5 bases and J 3 bases, with 5 bases left between them. Germline CDR1 SGDLS, CDR2 YYNGEE. In DNA form, the CDR3 reads TGTGCCAGCAGGCCGGACACCGGGGAGCTGTTTTTT. It specifies CASRPDTGELFF.

V is TRBV11-2 and J is TRBJ2-3; D might be TRBD2 (6 bases). CDR3 length: 16 amino acids. Trimming took off 1 base at V and 5 bases at J, with 16 bases between the two ends. CDR1 and CDR2 (germline): SGHAT, FQNNGV. The CDR3 is CASSLGAGNKKDTQYF. Here the CDR3 DNA reads TGTGCCAGCAGCTTAGGGGCGGGAAATAAAAAAGATACGCAGTATTTT.